One T cell receptor beta chain is described in this entry. Across over 20 US areas, participants ranged in age from about 18 to 90 years. Assignments of participants to cohorts depended upon their own reported clinical history. The germline V gene has CDR1 PRHDT and CDR2 FYEKMQ (reference sequence). Trimming took off 5 bases at V and 8 bases at J, with 15 bases between the two ends. This CDR3 contains 13 residues. The sample comes from a study of blood T cell repertoires in COVID-19. Turning to the study itself: The United States, Italy and Spain supplied acute and convalescent COVID-19 samples.

How the authors handled the data: The authors estimated nucleated cell counts from reference gene primer amplification. Sequencing used immunoSEQ multiplex PCR; TCRdb keeps in-frame clones, though not all of them. Clonal size and the V and J genes are those of that table, whereas D and trimming came from the DNA. The sample has 250,000 or so clones, 85% to 90% seen once; the top ten hold about 4%. The source is a woman in her 30s with acute COVID-19. The sample taken for sequencing was PBMCs or T cells enriched from blood (not recorded which). The chain recombines TRBV13 with TRBJ1-2, with D possibly being TRBD1 (6 bases). CDR3 coding DNA: TGTGCCAGCAGCCAGACAGGTGAAGACGGCTACACCTTC. It encodes CASSQTGEDGYTF.